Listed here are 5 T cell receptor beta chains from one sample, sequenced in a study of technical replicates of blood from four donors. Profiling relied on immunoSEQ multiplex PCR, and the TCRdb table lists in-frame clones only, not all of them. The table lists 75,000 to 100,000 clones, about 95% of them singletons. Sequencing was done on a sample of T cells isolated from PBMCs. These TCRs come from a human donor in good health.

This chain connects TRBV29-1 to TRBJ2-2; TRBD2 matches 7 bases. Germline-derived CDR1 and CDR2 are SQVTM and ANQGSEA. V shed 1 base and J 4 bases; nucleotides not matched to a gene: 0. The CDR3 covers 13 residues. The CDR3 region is CSVEGGGTGELFF. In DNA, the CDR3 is TGCAGCGTTGAAGGCGGGGGCACCGGGGAGCTGTTTTTT.

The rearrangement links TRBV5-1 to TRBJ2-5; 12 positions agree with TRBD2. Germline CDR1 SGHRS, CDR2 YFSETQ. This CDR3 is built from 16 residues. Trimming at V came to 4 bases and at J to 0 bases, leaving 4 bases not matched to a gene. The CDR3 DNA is TGCGCCAGCAGCACCGGACTAGCGGGGTACCAAGAGACCCAGTACTTC. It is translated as CASSTGLAGYQETQYF. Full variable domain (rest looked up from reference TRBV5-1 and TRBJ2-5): KAGVTQTPRYLIKTRGQQVTLSCSPISGHRSVSWYQQTPGQGLQFLFEYFSETQRNKGNFPGRFSGRQFSNSRSEMNVSTLELGDSALYLCASSTGLAGYQETQYFGPGTRLLVL.

This CDR3 is CASSLIGQGIDGYTF. The CDR3 nucleotides read TGTGCCAGCAGCTTGATCGGACAGGGGATAGATGGCTACACCTTC. The rearrangement links TRBV11-2 to TRBJ1-2, with TRBD1 matching 9 bases. Per germline, CDR1 SGHAT and CDR2 FQNNGV. The CDR3 covers 15 residues. Trimming cost V 3 bases and J 6 bases; bases outside gene matches: 8.

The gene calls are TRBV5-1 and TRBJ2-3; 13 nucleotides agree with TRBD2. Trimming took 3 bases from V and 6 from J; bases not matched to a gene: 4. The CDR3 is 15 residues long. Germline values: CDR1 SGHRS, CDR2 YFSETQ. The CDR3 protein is CASSSGTSGEDTQYF. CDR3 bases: TGCGCCAGCAGCTCCGGGACTAGCGGGGAGGATACGCAGTATTTT. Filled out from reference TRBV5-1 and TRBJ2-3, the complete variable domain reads KAGVTQTPRYLIKTRGQQVTLSCSPISGHRSVSWYQQTPGQGLQFLFEYFSETQRNKGNFPGRFSGRQFSNSRSEMNVSTLELGDSALYLCASSSGTSGEDTQYFGPGTRLTVL.

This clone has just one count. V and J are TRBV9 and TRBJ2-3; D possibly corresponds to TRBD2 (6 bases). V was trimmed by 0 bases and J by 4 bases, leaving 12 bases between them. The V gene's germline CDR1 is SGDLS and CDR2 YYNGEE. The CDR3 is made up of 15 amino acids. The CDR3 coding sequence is TGTGCCAGCAGCGTAGGAGGAGGGTTTGCAGATACGCAGTATTTT. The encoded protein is CASSVGGGFADTQYF. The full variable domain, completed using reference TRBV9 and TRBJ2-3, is DSGVTQTPKHLITATGQRVTLRCSPRSGDLSVYWYQQSLDQGLQFLIQYYNGEERAKGNILERFSAQQFPDLHSELNLSSLELGDSALYFCASSVGGGFADTQYFGPGTRLTVL.